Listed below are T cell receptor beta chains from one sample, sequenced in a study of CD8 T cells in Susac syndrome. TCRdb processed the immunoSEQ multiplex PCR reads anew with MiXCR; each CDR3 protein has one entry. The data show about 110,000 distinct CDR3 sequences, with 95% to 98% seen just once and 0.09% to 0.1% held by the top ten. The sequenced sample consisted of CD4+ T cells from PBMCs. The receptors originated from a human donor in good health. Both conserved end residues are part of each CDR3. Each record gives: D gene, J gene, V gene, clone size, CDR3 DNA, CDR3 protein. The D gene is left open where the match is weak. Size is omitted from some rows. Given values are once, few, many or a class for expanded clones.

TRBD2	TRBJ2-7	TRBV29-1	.	TGCAGCGTCCGATTAGCGGGAGGGCCGGGGGAGCAGTACTTC	CSVRLAGGPGEQYF
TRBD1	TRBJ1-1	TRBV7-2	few	TGTGCCAGCAGCTGGACAGGGGTAGACGCTTTCTTT	CASSWTGVDAFF
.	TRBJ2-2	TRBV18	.	TGTGCCAGCTCGCGGGACTTTTTCCCGGCCGGGGAGCTGTTTTTT	CASSRDFFPAGELFF
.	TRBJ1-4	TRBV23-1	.	.	CASSQSLQEGHPLMKNCFF
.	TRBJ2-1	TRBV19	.	TGTGCCAGTAGTAAACACCCCCGGTACCAGGGTGACAATGAGCAGTTCTTC	CASSKHPRYQGDNEQFF
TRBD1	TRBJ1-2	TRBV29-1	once	TGCAGCTCGGAGACAGGGGGTATCGGAGGCTACACCTTC	CSSETGGIGGYTF
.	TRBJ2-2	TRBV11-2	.	TGTGCCAGCAGCTTACCCCTAGAGGGCGGGGAGCTGTTTTTT	CASSLPLEGGELFF
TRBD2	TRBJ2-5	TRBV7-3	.	TGTGCCAGCAGCTTAAATCCTAGCGGGGGAGAGACCCAGTACTTC	CASSLNPSGGETQYF
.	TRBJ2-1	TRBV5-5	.	TGTGCCAGCAGCTTCACAGGAAACCAATACAATGAGCAGTTCTTC	CASSFTGNQYNEQFF
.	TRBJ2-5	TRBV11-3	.	TGTGCCAGCAGCTCACCCGGAGGGCAAGAGACCCAGTACTTC	CASSSPGGQETQYF